The present T cell receptor beta chain was sequenced within a study of T-cell reconstitution after alpha-beta-depleted transplantation in children. CDR3 length: 15 amino acids. CDR1 LNHNV and CDR2 YYDKDF come from the germline V gene (reference sequence). Trimming removed 0 bases at V and 2 bases at J, with 8 bases between. Study results and limitations: High day-60 TCRbeta diversity in some patients came from surviving recipient T cells and thymic progenitors. T cells produced anew were the main source of T-cell counts and diversity one year after transplant.

This clonotype has at least ten counts. Its target is unknown. TCRbeta library construction was performed incorporating unique molecular identifiers. Each CDR3 protein is one row after TCRdb ran MiXCR on the PCR reads. Of some 150,000 distinct CDR3 sequences in the sample, 8.8% were seen once. The source is a female patient aged 2-15 years who had a stem cell transplant for congenital amegakaryocytic thrombocytopenia, so the T cells may come from the graft donor. Sequenced here: PBMCs, mostly from graft donor cells, sampled 180 days after TCRalphabeta/CD19-depleted stem cell transplant. The chain joins TRBV15 to TRBJ1-3; no clear D. The CDR3 DNA is TGTGCCACCAGCAGAGATCTGGGGACTGGAAACACCATATATTTT. Amino acids: CATSRDLGTGNTIYF.